What follows are 14 T cell receptor beta chains derived from one specimen sequenced in a study of tumor-infiltrating lymphocytes in localized non-small cell lung cancer. Sequencing used immunoSEQ multiplex PCR; TCRdb keeps in-frame clones, though not all of them. Of roughly 15,000 clones in the sample, 65% to 75% were seen once. Material for sequencing was lung tumor tissue. Receptors originate from a human donor with non-small cell lung cancer.

V usage is TRBV6-5 and J usage is TRBJ1-4, with a possible D match to TRBD1 (5 bases). V gave up 0 bases and J gave up 6 bases, with 11 bases separating them. The CDR3 sequence is 15 residues long. Germline assignment: CDR1 MNHEY and CDR2 SVGAGI. The CDR3: CASSYSRTGDEKLFF. The CDR3, as DNA: TGTGCCAGCAGTTACTCGAGGACGGGGGATGAAAAACTGTTTTTT.

This clone showed up just a few times. At one boundary the junction diverges from the germline segment, which might be a read error. The CDR3 nucleotides are TGTGCTAGCAGCTTCGGGGTCCCTTACACAGATACGCAGTATTTT. This codes for CASSFGVPYTDTQYF. The chain combines TRBV7-7 with TRBJ2-3, with a weak D call TRBD2 (5 bases). CDR1 is SSHAT and CDR2 is FNYEAQ in the germline V gene (reference sequence). CDR3 length equals 15 residues.

The chain links TRBV18 to TRBJ2-7; 7 positions match TRBD1. Trimming removed 2 bases from V and 3 bases from J; junction bases left unmatched: 10. There are 16 residues in the CDR3. Germline V gene data show CDR1 as KGHSH and CDR2 as LQKENI. CDR3 DNA: TGTGCCAGCTCACCATCGGCGTCAGGGGGTATCTACGAGCAGTACTTC. Protein sequence: CASSPSASGGIYEQYF.

CDR3: CASSSSWDRGVTDTQYF. The CDR3 DNA reads TGTGCCAGTAGCTCTTCTTGGGACAGGGGCGTCACAGATACGCAGTATTTT. J is TRBJ2-3 and V is TRBV19, with 10 bases aligning to TRBD1. V was pared by 6 bases and J by 2 bases, with 11 bases of the junction left unmatched. From germline, CDR1 is LNHDA and CDR2 SQIVND (reference sequence). CDR3 length: 17 residues.

This clone was picked up a small number of times. This chain links TRBV5-1 with TRBJ1-5; D gene uncertain. The CDR3 is made up of 15 amino acids. Germline values: CDR1 SGHRS, CDR2 YFSETQ. The V gene lost 2 bases and the J gene lost 3 bases, with 12 bases spanning the gap. CDR3 nucleotides: TGCGCCAGCAGCTTACGGAGGGAAGACAATCAGCCCCAGCATTTT. Its translation: CASSLRREDNQPQHF.

The chain employs TRBV5-5 and TRBJ1-1; D unresolved. Looked up from germline, CDR1 is SGHKS and CDR2 is YYEKEE (reference sequence). Trimming left V 4 bases short and J 4 bases short, with 14 bases between. The CDR3 is 14 residues long. This chain's CDR3 is CASSPIGLRTEAFF. CDR3 nucleotides: TGTGCCAGCAGCCCGATCGGGTTGCGCACTGAAGCTTTCTTT.

V and J are TRBV30 and TRBJ2-7; TRBD1 aligns across 7 bases. CDR3 length: 12 amino acids. The trim removed 1 base at V and 6 bases at J, leaving 3 bases unmatched. Germline V lookup: CDR1 GTSNPN, CDR2 SVGIG (reference sequence). In DNA form, the CDR3 reads TGTGCCTGGAGTGGCTCAGGGGGCGAGCAGTACTTC. Its protein product is CAWSGSGGEQYF.

The chain has TRBV5-1 and TRBJ2-5; 7 nucleotides agree with TRBD1. The CDR3 has 15 amino acids. The V segment lost 3 bases and the J segment 5 bases; nucleotides outside the gene matches: 10. In germline, CDR1 is SGHRS, CDR2 YFSETQ. The CDR3 sequence: CASSWGQHPIETQYF. In DNA, the CDR3 is TGCGCCAGCAGCTGGGGACAGCACCCCATTGAGACCCAGTACTTC.

The rearrangement links TRBV5-5 to TRBJ1-2; D is uncertain. Germline V gene lookup returns CDR1 SGHKS and CDR2 YYEKEE (reference sequence). The ends were cut back, 2 bases at V and 7 bases at J, with 12 bases in the middle. This CDR3 contains 13 residues. The CDR3 sequence is CASSLATGGGYTF. The CDR3 DNA reads as TGTGCCAGCAGCTTAGCTACGGGTGGTGGCTACACCTTC.

In this sample, this clone turned up a few times. Mismatch with germline at one junction end may stem from a read error. The chain couples TRBV11-1 to TRBJ2-1; D perhaps matches TRBD2 (6 bases). The CDR3 sequence is 16 residues long. Per germline, CDR1 SGHAT and CDR2 FQDESV (reference sequence). CDR3 DNA: TGTGCCAGCAGGTTAGAGGCGGGGAGCTCCTACAATGAGCAGTTCTTC. Protein sequence: CASRLEAGSSYNEQFF.

Here the CDR3 reads CASTPKEGPSDTQYF. CDR3 nucleotide sequence: TGTGCCAGCACCCCAAAGGAAGGGCCATCGGATACGCAGTATTTT. The V gene is TRBV7-8, the J gene TRBJ2-3; no clear D. Germline loops: CDR1 SGHVS, CDR2 FQNEAQ. CDR3 length: 15 amino acids. The V end was cut by 7 bases, the J end by 6 bases, with 20 bases between.

This chain joins TRBV19 and TRBJ2-3; TRBD2 is a possible D gene (5 bases). Trimming cost V 5 bases and J 0 bases, with 15 bases left between them. This CDR3 is built from 16 residues. The germline V gene has CDR1 LNHDA and CDR2 SQIVND (reference sequence). CDR3 sequence (DNA): TGTGCCAGTAGTCCATCCAGCGGCGCTAGCACAGATACGCAGTATTTT. The encoded protein is CASSPSSGASTDTQYF.

The rearrangement uses TRBV6-5 and TRBJ2-3; no definite D call. The V gene lost 6 bases and the J gene lost 0 bases, with 16 bases spanning the gap. The CDR3 loop spans 16 amino acids. Germline values: CDR1 MNHEY, CDR2 SVGAGI. The CDR3 sequence: CASSYRLFTSTDTQYF. For the CDR3, the DNA is TGTGCCAGCAGCTACCGGTTGTTTACTAGCACAGATACGCAGTATTTT.

CDR3 nucleotide sequence: TGTGCCAGCAGCTGGGACAGGACAGGGGCGGCAGATACGCAGTATTTT. This gives the protein CASSWDRTGAADTQYF. This chain uses TRBV2 with TRBJ2-3, with 9 bases matching TRBD1. The germline gives CDR1 SNHLY, CDR2 FYNNEI. V was pared by 6 bases and J by 4 bases, with 11 bases of the junction left unmatched. The CDR3 extends over 16 amino acids.